These 15 T cell receptor beta chains came from one sample sequenced in a study of cytomegalovirus exposure and HLA in healthy donors (dated by TCRdb to the late 2010s). The library relied on the immunoSEQ multiplex PCR assay. The multiplex PCR relied on a mix of 60 forward primers for TCR Vbeta segments and 13 reverse primers for TCR Jbeta segments. Here the immuneACCESS table is served through TCRdb, limited to in-frame sequences with V and J called. Missing clones are a known gap in these copies; in checked studies unresolved V genes cover under half, and the rest lacks a known reason. A total of some 170,000 clones appear in this sample, roughly 82% of them only once. The top ten constitute about 1.6% of the sample. Material for sequencing was PBMCs. These receptors originate from a girl between 5 and 17 years old in good health and CMV-seropositive.

The genes are TRBV2 and TRBJ2-2, with D perhaps matching TRBD1 (6 bases). The V end was cut by 5 bases, the J end by 4 bases, with 11 bases between. This CDR3 comprises 14 residues. The germline V gene encodes CDR1 SNHLY and CDR2 FYNNEI. The CDR3 reads CASSQDRSTGELFF. In DNA, the CDR3 is TGTGCCAGCAGTCAGGACAGAAGCACCGGGGAGCTGTTTTTT.

The DNA of the CDR3 is TGTGCCAGCAGCCGGGGAGCGGGGGGTTACAATGAGCAGTTCTTC. Its translation: CASSRGAGGYNEQFF. The V and J genes are TRBV11-1 and TRBJ2-1; 9 bases fit TRBD2. The CDR3 consists of 15 residues. V gave up 5 bases and J gave up 4 bases; unmatched junction bases: 6. Germline loops: CDR1 SGHAT, CDR2 FQDESV (reference sequence).

This chain connects TRBV27 to TRBJ1-2, with D possibly TRBD1 on 6 matching bases. The V end was cut by 8 bases, the J end by 12 bases, with 22 bases between. In germline, CDR1 is MNHEY, CDR2 SMNVEV (reference sequence). The CDR3 length is 13 residues. CDR3: CASRLGDAGTNTF. The CDR3, as DNA: TGTGCCAGCCGCCTAGGGGATGCAGGGACAAACACCTTC.

This chain joins TRBV19 and TRBJ2-3; D perhaps matches TRBD1 (6 bases). This CDR3 spans 13 amino acids. The germline V gene has CDR1 LNHDA and CDR2 SQIVND (reference sequence). V lost 7 bases to trimming and J lost 6 bases, with 14 bases between them. CDR3 loop: CASKQGSGDTQYF. The CDR3 nucleotides are TGTGCCAGTAAGCAGGGGAGTGGCGATACGCAGTATTTT.

This chain uses TRBV7-2 with TRBJ2-5; a possible D gene is TRBD2 (6 bases). The germline V and J ends were trimmed by 5 bases and 4 bases, with 17 bases remaining between them. The CDR3 is 15 amino acids. Per germline, CDR1 SGHTA and CDR2 FQGNSA. CDR3 coding DNA: TGTGCCAGCAGCCCTCCAGGGCGGGGTGGAGAGACCCAGTACTTC. Protein product: CASSPPGRGGETQYF.

V is TRBV6-1 and J is TRBJ2-7; D is ambiguous. Germline V gives CDR1 MNHNS, CDR2 SASEGT. CDR3 length: 13 residues. V gave up 3 bases and J gave up 0 bases, with 6 bases separating them. The CDR3 spells CASSDTNSYEQYF. The CDR3 DNA reads as TGTGCCAGCAGTGACACTAACTCCTACGAGCAGTACTTC.

The chain uses TRBV4-3 and TRBJ2-7; 9 bases fit TRBD1. V trimming: 1 base; J trimming: 9 bases; junction bases outside the gene matches: 13. Germline V gene sequence: CDR1 LGHNA, CDR2 YSLEER. The CDR3 is 16 residues long. The CDR3 DNA follows: TGCGCCAGCAGCCAAGGATTAGACAGGGGGGAATCGGTGCAGTACTTC. This gives the protein CASSQGLDRGESVQYF.

The rearrangement joins TRBV27 to TRBJ2-6, with unresolved D. CDR3 length: 18 amino acids. Trimming removed 5 bases at V and 0 bases at J, with 17 bases between. Germline loops: CDR1 MNHEY, CDR2 SMNVEV (reference sequence). The CDR3 sequence is CASSKSEQPSSGANVLTF. Written as DNA, the CDR3 is TGTGCCAGCAGTAAATCGGAACAGCCAAGCTCTGGGGCCAACGTCCTGACTTTC.

V is TRBV6-1 and J is TRBJ1-2, with 9 bases aligning to TRBD1. The CDR3 is made up of 12 amino acids. CDR1 is MNHNS, CDR2 SASEGT, per germline. The ends lost 2 bases at V and 10 bases at J; junction bases unmatched: 2. CDR3 residues: CASSERDRDYTF. The DNA of the CDR3 is TGTGCCAGCAGTGAACGGGACAGGGACTACACCTTC.

The V call is TRBV5-1, the J call TRBJ1-1; D is unresolved. Germline V lookup: CDR1 SGHRS, CDR2 YFSETQ. There are 15 residues in the CDR3. Between the trimmed V and J ends, which lost 4 bases and 4 bases, there was a span of 17 bases. CDR3 bases: TGCGCCAGCAGCCCCCGACACGAGGGTCCCACTGAAGCTTTCTTT. It codes for CASSPRHEGPTEAFF. The full variable domain, rest sourced from reference TRBV5-1 and TRBJ1-1, is KAGVTQTPRYLIKTRGQQVTLSCSPISGHRSVSWYQQTPGQGLQFLFEYFSETQRNKGNFPGRFSGRQFSNSRSEMNVSTLELGDSALYLCASSPRHEGPTEAFFGQGTRLTVV.

The chain is built from TRBV2 and TRBJ2-2; maybe TRBD2 (6 bases). The CDR3 is 14 amino acids. Germline-derived CDR1 and CDR2 are SNHLY and FYNNEI. Trimming took off 10 bases at V and 4 bases at J, with 16 bases between the two ends. CDR3 sequence reads: CATKGLATTGELFF. The CDR3 DNA is TGTGCCACCAAAGGGCTAGCGACCACCGGGGAGCTGTTTTTT.

The chain recombines TRBV30 with TRBJ2-1; D gene uncertain. Germline V CDR1 and CDR2: GTSNPN, SVGIG (reference sequence). V lost 5 bases to trimming and J lost 5 bases, with 7 bases between them. There are 11 residues in the CDR3. DNA for the CDR3: TGTGCCTGGGGCTTTAACAATGAGCAGTTCTTC. It specifies CAWGFNNEQFF.

The table lists this clone with a count of one. The chain links TRBV7-2 to TRBJ2-7; the match to TRBD2 covers 7 bases. CDR1 is SGHTA and CDR2 is FQGNSA in the germline V gene. With V trimmed by 3 bases and J by 6 bases, 11 bases remained unmatched. The CDR3 runs 15 residues. The CDR3 spells CASSFWGGKGREQYF. The CDR3 nucleotides are TGTGCCAGCAGCTTTTGGGGGGGAAAGGGGCGCGAGCAGTACTTC. The variable domain in full, completed from reference TRBV7-2 and TRBJ2-7, reads GAGVSQSPSNKVTEKGKDVELRCDPISGHTALYWYRQSLGQGLEFLIYFQGNSAPDKSGLPSDRFSAERTGGSVSTLTIQRTQQEDSAVYLCASSFWGGKGREQYFGPGTRLTVT.

The rearrangement links TRBV19 to TRBJ2-7, with a possible D match to TRBD1 (6 bases). The CDR3 runs to 13 residues. V dropped 4 bases and J dropped 0 bases, with 7 bases sitting between them. Germline values: CDR1 LNHDA, CDR2 SQIVND (reference sequence). The CDR3 DNA reads as TGTGCCAGTAGTAAGGGGGACTCCTACGAGCAGTACTTC. Translated: CASSKGDSYEQYF. Full variable domain (missing parts from reference TRBV19 and TRBJ2-7): DGGITQSPKYLFRKEGQNVTLSCEQNLNHDAMYWYRQDPGQGLRLIYYSQIVNDFQKGDIAEGYSVSREKKESFPLTVTSAQKNPTAFYLCASSKGDSYEQYFGPGTRLTVT.

This chain links TRBV21-1 with TRBJ1-2. TRBV21-1 is marked as a pseudogene. The CDR3 length is 15 residues. The CDR3 region is CASPKIKEAVYGYTF. CDR3 bases: TGTGCCAGCCCCAAGATAAAGGAGGCAGTCTACGGCTACACCTTC.